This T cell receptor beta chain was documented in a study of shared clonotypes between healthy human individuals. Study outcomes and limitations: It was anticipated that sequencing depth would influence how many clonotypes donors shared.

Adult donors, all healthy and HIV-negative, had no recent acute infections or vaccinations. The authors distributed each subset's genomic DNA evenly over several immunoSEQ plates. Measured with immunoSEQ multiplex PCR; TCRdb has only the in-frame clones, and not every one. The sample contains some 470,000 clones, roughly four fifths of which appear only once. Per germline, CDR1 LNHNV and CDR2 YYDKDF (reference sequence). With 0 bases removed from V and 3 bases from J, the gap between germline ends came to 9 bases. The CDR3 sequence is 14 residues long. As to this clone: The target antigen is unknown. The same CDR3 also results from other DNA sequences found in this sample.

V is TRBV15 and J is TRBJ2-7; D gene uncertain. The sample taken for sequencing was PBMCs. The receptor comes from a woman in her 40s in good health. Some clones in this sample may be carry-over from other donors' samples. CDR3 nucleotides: TGTGCCACCAGCAGAGATAGAGGCGGCTACGAGCAGTACTTC. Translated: CATSRDRGGYEQYF.